One T cell receptor (beta chain) is described in this entry. The specificity of this receptor is unknown. Base qualities are not at hand, and no much larger clone is one base apart. This entry belongs to a study of blood T cell repertoires in COVID-19 (dated by TCRdb to between 2020 and 2021). Looking at the study overall: Samples covering the acute and convalescent phases of COVID-19 were provided by collaborators in the United States, Italy and Spain. The prospective study material was composed of cDNA or gDNA derived from T cells, B-cell-depleted T cells, or PBMCs. Subjects who had been exposed to COVID-19, were actively infected with it, or had recovered from it provided the deeply sampled blood TCRbeta repertoires that made up the dataset. The repertoires were released in a freely available public database meant as a resource for research on the immune response to SARS-CoV-2. Samples came from the ongoing ImmuneRACE study (first 160 participants) plus 1,254 subjects from 6 global collaborators. The sample metadata nearly always contained a de-identified subject ID, COVID-19 status, age in years and sex. Where HLA class I and class II types were available, the types were taken from metadata supplied by the sample provider, not from assay-based typing. Overall results and qualifications from the work: Clinical and demographic metadata were provided uncurated, with the amount varying by source and participant.

Collaborating institutions collected whole blood in K2EDTA tubes following their own protocols. For TCRbeta analysis, collaborator samples were shipped as frozen whole blood, as isolated PBMCs, or as DNA extracted from either sample type. The immunoSEQ Assay, a bias-controlled multiplex PCR, was used to amplify TCRbeta CDR3 regions from genomic DNA. Under the source paper's analysis protocol: The number of nucleated cells in each sample was estimated from the amplification of reference gene primers within the assay. To quantify the absolute abundance of each unique TCRbeta CDR3 rearrangement, sequence reads were collapsed and filtered. For each sample, productive Simpson clonality was calculated as the square root of Simpson's diversity index over productive rearrangements. Sourced from immuneACCESS, this table was stored by TCRdb with only in-frame sequences that have V and J called. A share of the clones is absent; for the studies checked, an unresolved V gene accounts for under half, and the remainder has no known explanation. That table supplies the V and J calls and clone size; D and trimming were determined from the DNA. This sample holds some 80,000 clones; roughly 80% were observed only once. The ten largest account for approximately 39% of the sample.

The V end loses 2 bases and the J end loses 4 bases, and a stretch of 15 bases separates them. Counted from cysteine to phenylalanine, this CDR3 has 16 amino acids. The DNA shown is the 48-base CDR3, in frame from base 1. The germline V gene sets CDR1 to SGDLS and CDR2 to YYNGEE. Material for sequencing was peripheral blood. This receptor was taken from a woman in her 70s with acute or convalescent COVID-19. The chain couples TRBV9 to TRBJ2-2; no D gene can be assigned with confidence. The nucleotides read TGTGCCAGCAGCGTTGGCTCTAGTACACGCACCGGGGAGCTGTTTTTT. The encoded protein is CASSVGSSTRTGELFF.